This is a list of T cell receptor beta chains from one sample in a study of shared clonotypes between healthy human individuals. Profiled with immunoSEQ multiplex PCR; TCRdb holds only in-frame clones, not every one. The sample shows some 2 million clones, roughly 96% of them seen only once. Sequenced material: naive CD4+ T cells sorted from blood. The source of these receptors is a man aged 18 to 29 in good health. The CDR3 runs from the conserved cysteine through the conserved F or W. Fields, in order: D gene, J gene, V gene, clone size, CDR3 DNA, CDR3 protein. The D gene is left open where the match is weak. Size tells how often a clone was seen (once, few, many) or the class of an expanded clone, and some rows leave it out.

TRBD1 TRBJ1-4 TRBV27 . TGTGCCAGCAGTTTCCGAGCGACCGGGACAGTTAATGAAAAACTGTTTTTT CASSFRATGTVNEKLFF
. TRBJ1-6 TRBV5-1 . TGCGCCAGCAGCTTGGGGGGGCCCCTGGGAGGTTCACCCCTCCACTTT CASSLGGPLGGSPLHF
. TRBJ2-1 TRBV28 . TGTGCCAGCAGTTTTCCCCACCGGGACTTCCCCTTCTTC CASSFPHRDFPFF
. TRBJ1-5 TRBV12-2 few TGTGCAAGTCACTCGAGGAATGTAGCAAATCAGCCCCAGCATTTT CASHSRNVANQPQHF
. TRBJ1-2 TRBV6-6 . TGTGCCAGCAGTTACTCGCACCCTACTGACCTGGGCTACACCTTC CASSYSHPTDLGYTF
. TRBJ2-1 TRBV30 . TGTGCCTGGAGTGGGATCGTGGGTTCCTACAATGAGCAGTTCTTC CAWSGIVGSYNEQFF
TRBD1 TRBJ2-5 TRBV19 . TGTGCCAGTAGTTCCTCAGGGGGCTCTGGGGAGACCCAGTACTTC CASSSSGGSGETQYF
. TRBJ1-2 TRBV5-5 once TGTGCCAGCAGCCATGACGGAACCTATGGCTACACCTTC CASSHDGTYGYTF
TRBD1 TRBJ1-1 TRBV5-1 . TGCGCCAGCAGCACGGACAGGGGGACTGAAGCTTTCTTT CASSTDRGTEAFF
TRBD2 TRBJ2-7 TRBV18 . TGTGCCAGCTCACCCCCGATTTCCCTAGCGGGAGACTACGAGCAGTACTTC CASSPPISLAGDYEQYF
. TRBJ1-4 TRBV12-5 . TGTGCTAGTGGTTTGGGAGTTGCAACTAATGAAAAACTGTTTTTT CASGLGVATNEKLFF
. TRBJ2-1 TRBV14 . TGTGCCAGCAGCCAAGTGGGAGCCCTGGGGCCTAATGAGCAGTTCTTC CASSQVGALGPNEQFF
. TRBJ1-1 TRBV29-1 . TGCAGCGTCAGGAGCCGGGACAACACTGAAGCTTTCTTT CSVRSRDNTEAFF
. TRBJ1-6 TRBV30 . TGTGCCTCGGAAGGGGGGGAGGGCTCACCCCTCCACTTT CASEGGEGSPLHF
TRBD1 TRBJ1-6 TRBV4-1 . TGCGCCAGCAGCCAAGAGATGCAGGGGGGGTCACCCCTCCACTTT CASSQEMQGGSPLHF
. TRBJ2-3 TRBV5-1 . TGCGCCAGCAGCCCACTGAAGGGGAGCACAGATACGCAGTATTTT CASSPLKGSTDTQYF
. TRBJ2-4 TRBV6-5 . TGTGCCAGCGGCAGAAACATTCAGTACTTC CASGRNIQYF
. TRBJ2-7 TRBV19 . TGTGCCAGTAGTACTCGCGAGGGGGGCTACGAGCAGTACTTC CASSTREGGYEQYF
TRBD2 TRBJ2-1 TRBV28 . TGTGCCAGCAGTTTTGCTAGCGGGAGCTATGAGCAGTTCTTC CASSFASGSYEQFF
. TRBJ1-2 TRBV6-5 . TGTGCCAGCAGTTACGCGGCCAGGGTCGGCGGCTACACCTTC CASSYAARVGGYTF
TRBD2 TRBJ2-3 TRBV9 . TGTGCCAGCAACCCAGCGGGGGGGCATCAAGATACGCAGTATTTT CASNPAGGHQDTQYF
TRBD1 TRBJ2-5 TRBV2 . TGTGCCAGCAGGGGACAGGGGACCCGCCAAGAGACCCAGTACTTC CASRGQGTRQETQYF
. TRBJ1-5 TRBV10-3 few TGTGCCATCAGTTCTAGCAATCAGCCCCAGCATTTT CAISSSNQPQHF
TRBD2 TRBJ2-7 TRBV27 . TGTGCCAGCAGTTCCCGGGGGGTTGCAGCGGGGGCCGACGAGCAGTACTTC CASSSRGVAAGADEQYF